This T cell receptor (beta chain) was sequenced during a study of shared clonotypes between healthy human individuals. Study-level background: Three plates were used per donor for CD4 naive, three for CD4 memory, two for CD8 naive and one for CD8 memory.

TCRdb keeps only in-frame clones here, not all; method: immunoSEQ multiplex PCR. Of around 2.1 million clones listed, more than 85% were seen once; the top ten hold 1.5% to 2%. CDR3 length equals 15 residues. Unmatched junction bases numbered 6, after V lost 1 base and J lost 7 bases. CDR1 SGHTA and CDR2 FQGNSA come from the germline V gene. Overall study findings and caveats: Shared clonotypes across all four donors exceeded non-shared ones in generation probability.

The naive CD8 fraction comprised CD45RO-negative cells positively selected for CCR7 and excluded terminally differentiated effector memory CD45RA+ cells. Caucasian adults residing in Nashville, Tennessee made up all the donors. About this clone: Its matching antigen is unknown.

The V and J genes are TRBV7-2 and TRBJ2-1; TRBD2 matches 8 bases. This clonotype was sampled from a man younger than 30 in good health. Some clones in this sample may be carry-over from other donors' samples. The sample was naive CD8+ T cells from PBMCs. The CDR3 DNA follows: TGTGCCAGCAGCTTAGTCCCGGGAGGGCCTAATGAGCAGTTCTTC. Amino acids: CASSLVPGGPNEQFF.